Listed here are 24 T cell receptor beta chains from one sample, sequenced in a study of beta chain features in type 1 diabetes (dated by TCRdb to the late 2010s). The paper as a whole reports these results and caveats: In all four CD4+ subsets, TCRB CDR3 length was moderately but significantly shorter in type 1 diabetes patients.

Receptor libraries were prepared by the immunoSEQ multiplex PCR assay. The High Capacity cDNA Reverse Transcription Kit was used to reverse transcribe all of the isolated RNA, meaning that expressed TCRB transcripts were what got sequenced. TCRdb retrieved this table from immuneACCESS and kept in-frame rearrangements only. Not all clones are present; in checked studies, unresolved V genes account for under half, and no reason is known for the remainder. The table for this sample lists hundreds of thousands of clones; about 14% of them were counted only once. 0.04% of the sample is held by the ten biggest clonotypes. Their specific antigens are unknown. Material for sequencing was naive CD4+ T cells from blood. The meaning of the sample's cell subset or site label: true naive CD4+ T cells. Receptor source: a man aged 18-30 years with type 1 diabetes.

This clone has a handful of counts. This chain uses TRBV29-1 with TRBJ1-4; D is ambiguous. Germline values: CDR1 SQVTM, CDR2 ANQGSEA. V was trimmed by 5 bases and J by 5 bases, leaving 9 bases between them. This CDR3 is built from 12 residues. CDR3 residues: CSVLQTNEKLFF. CDR3 in DNA: TGCAGCGTTTTACAGACGAATGAAAAACTGTTTTTT.

This clone was seen a handful of times. The chain carries TRBV5-1 and TRBJ1-1; the D gene is possibly TRBD1 (5 bases). The length of the CDR3 is 14 residues. V shed 5 bases and J shed 1 base, with 12 bases lying between them. The germline gives CDR1 SGHRS, CDR2 YFSETQ. The CDR3 coding sequence is TGCGCCAGCAGTAATAGGGACGGGAACACTGAAGCTTTCTTT. Protein sequence: CASSNRDGNTEAFF. Full variable domain (missing parts from reference TRBV5-1 and TRBJ1-1): KAGVTQTPRYLIKTRGQQVTLSCSPISGHRSVSWYQQTPGQGLQFLFEYFSETQRNKGNFPGRFSGRQFSNSRSEMNVSTLELGDSALYLCASSNRDGNTEAFFGQGTRLTVV.

This clone was found a few times. One base away lies a much larger clone, so this may be a sequencing read error. The chain is built from TRBV11-1 and TRBJ2-1; D is ambiguous. Looked up from germline, CDR1 is SGHAT and CDR2 is FQDESV (reference sequence). This CDR3 spans 13 amino acids. The V and J ends lost 5 bases and 0 bases respectively, with 5 bases between them. The CDR3 DNA reads as TGTGCCAGCAGCCCTAGCTCCTACAATGAGCAGTTCTTC. Amino acids: CASSPSSYNEQFF.

There are a few counts of this clone. The sample carries other DNA sequences with the same CDR3. The chain links TRBV7-2 to TRBJ1-5; tentatively, D is TRBD1 (5 bases). The CDR3 consists of 14 residues. Germline-derived CDR1 and CDR2 are SGHTA and FQGNSA. Trimming cost V 0 bases and J 4 bases, with 7 bases left between them. The CDR3 reads CASSLAGANQPQHF. DNA of the CDR3: TGTGCCAGCAGCTTAGCAGGGGCTAATCAGCCCCAGCATTTT.

This chain uses TRBV6-5 with TRBJ2-3; no clear D gene. The CDR3 covers 12 residues. Germline CDR1 reads MNHEY; CDR2 reads SVGAGI. V lost 2 bases, J lost 4 bases, and 4 bases lay in between. This chain's CDR3 is CASSYTSDTQYF. The CDR3 nucleotides read TGTGCCAGCAGTTACACGTCAGATACGCAGTATTTT.

Details on this clone: Other DNA sequences in the same sample also yield this CDR3. The chain recombines TRBV30 with TRBJ2-3; D unclear. The V end lost 2 bases, the J end lost 3 bases, and 6 bases lay between the germline ends. The CDR3 loop spans 12 amino acids. Germline loops: CDR1 GTSNPN, CDR2 SVGIG (reference sequence). The CDR3 nucleotides read TGTGCCTGGAGTCCTGGGACAGATACGCAGTATTTT. This sequence encodes CAWSPGTDTQYF.

This clone showed up just once. The chain is built from TRBV30 and TRBJ1-2, with D unclear. Germline CDR1 and CDR2: GTSNPN and SVGIG (reference sequence). This CDR3 has 14 residues. V was shortened by 0 bases and J by 4 bases, with 12 bases between the two germline ends. The DNA for the CDR3 is TGTGCCTGGAGTGTACAAGCGCTGTCCTATGGCTACACCTTC. As protein: CAWSVQALSYGYTF.

This clone was counted a few times. The chain links TRBV7-9 to TRBJ2-7; 7 positions match TRBD1. V dropped 5 bases and J dropped 0; count of bases not matched to a gene: 7. The germline V gene has CDR1 SEHNR and CDR2 FQNEAQ (reference sequence). The CDR3 covers 15 residues. DNA for the CDR3: TGTGCCAGCAGCCCCCTGGGGACAGTCTCCTACGAGCAGTACTTC. Translation: CASSPLGTVSYEQYF.

V usage is TRBV14 and J usage is TRBJ2-2; D unresolved. CDR1 is SGHDN, CDR2 FVKESK, per germline. The CDR3 is made up of 12 amino acids. Between the trimmed V and J ends, which lost 4 bases and 5 bases, there was a span of 5 bases. Here the CDR3 reads CASSRNTGELFF. DNA for the CDR3: TGTGCCAGCAGCCGAAATACCGGGGAGCTGTTTTTT.

This rearrangement joins TRBV18 to TRBJ2-1, with a weak D call TRBD1 (6 bases). Germline V gives CDR1 KGHSH, CDR2 LQKENI. V was cut by 3 bases and J by 9 bases, with 21 bases left in between. CDR3 size: 16 residues. CDR3 in DNA: TGTGCCAGCTCACCTAGTCGGCAGGGGATACAGGGTGAGCAGTTCTTC. It is translated as CASSPSRQGIQGEQFF.

The table lists this clone with a few counts. In the same sample, other DNA sequences code for this CDR3. The chain joins TRBV4-1 to TRBJ1-2; D is unresolved. The V end lost 1 base, the J end lost 2 bases, and 11 bases lay between the germline ends. The CDR3 loop spans 15 amino acids. In germline, CDR1 is MGHRA, CDR2 YSYEKL. The CDR3 loop reads CASSQGPEGNYGYTF. CDR3 nucleotide sequence: TGCGCCAGCAGCCAAGGTCCCGAAGGGAACTATGGCTACACCTTC.

This clone was seen only a few times. The rearrangement uses TRBV4-1 and TRBJ1-2; 7 bases line up with TRBD1. Trimming removed 0 bases from V and 3 bases from J; junction bases left unmatched: 4. Germline V gene data show CDR1 as MGHRA and CDR2 as YSYEKL. The CDR3 loop spans 15 amino acids. The CDR3 DNA sequence: TGCGCCAGCAGCCAAGATTTCGACAGGGACTATGGCTACACCTTC. Its translation: CASSQDFDRDYGYTF.

This clone was detected only a few times. The V gene is TRBV10-3, the J gene TRBJ2-7; a possible D gene is TRBD1 (5 bases). The germline CDR1 and CDR2 sequences are ENHRY and SYGVKD. The CDR3 is 15 residues long. V was cut by 0 bases and J by 2 bases, with 11 bases left in between. The CDR3 coding sequence is TGTGCCATCAGTGAGTCCTTCGACAGTCCCTACGAGCAGTACTTC. This sequence encodes CAISESFDSPYEQYF.

The chain joins TRBV19 to TRBJ2-7, with D perhaps matching TRBD1 (5 bases). Trimming pared 3 bases from V and 3 bases from J, leaving 15 bases between. Germline CDR1 LNHDA, CDR2 SQIVND (reference sequence). The CDR3 has 15 amino acids. The CDR3, as DNA: TGTGCCAGTAGTATCTGGCAGGGTGGTGACTACGAGCAGTACTTC. It codes for CASSIWQGGDYEQYF.

J is TRBJ2-5 and V is TRBV12-5; no reliable D call. Germline V gene data show CDR1 as LGHNT and CDR2 as FRNRAP. The CDR3 sequence is 11 residues long. Trimming cost V 6 bases and J 6 bases, with 8 bases left between them. The CDR3 DNA sequence: TGTGCTAGTGGCCTGGGCCAGACCCAGTACTTC. Protein: CASGLGQTQYF.

The chain has TRBV5-1 and TRBJ2-7; perhaps TRBD2 as D (6 bases). This CDR3 comprises 13 residues. Germline V CDR1 and CDR2: SGHRS, YFSETQ. Trimming took 4 bases from V and 2 from J, leaving 10 bases between them. In DNA form, the CDR3 reads TGCGCCAGCAGCCCGACTAGTCCCTACGAGCAGTACTTC. This sequence encodes CASSPTSPYEQYF. The full variable domain, rest sourced from reference TRBV5-1 and TRBJ2-7, is KAGVTQTPRYLIKTRGQQVTLSCSPISGHRSVSWYQQTPGQGLQFLFEYFSETQRNKGNFPGRFSGRQFSNSRSEMNVSTLELGDSALYLCASSPTSPYEQYFGPGTRLTVT.

There are a few counts of this clone. The junction and the germline gene differ at one end; a read error may be behind it. The chain has TRBV18 and TRBJ2-7, with D unclear. The CDR3 runs 15 residues. Germline CDR1 KGHSH, CDR2 LQKENI. CDR3 bases: TGTGCCAGCACACCACCAGGCAGTTACACCTACGAGCAGTACTTC. Translation: CASTPPGSYTYEQYF.

The chain couples TRBV7-2 to TRBJ1-2; no clear D. The CDR3 has 14 amino acids. Germline CDR1 is SGHTA and CDR2 is FQGNSA. Deletions cut 0 bases from V and 5 bases from J, with 10 bases between. The CDR3 nucleotides are TGTGCCAGCAGCTTAGCGCGGGCAGAATATGGCTACACCTTC. Protein sequence: CASSLARAEYGYTF.

This clone showed up just a few times. V gene TRBV13 combines with J gene TRBJ2-7; 13 nucleotides align to TRBD2. The CDR3 is made up of 16 amino acids. Trimming removed 5 bases from V and 1 base from J; junction bases left unmatched: 5. Germline values: CDR1 PRHDT, CDR2 FYEKMQ (reference sequence). The DNA of the CDR3 is TGTGCCAGCAGCCGCGGACTAGCGGGGGCGTCCTACGAGCAGTACTTC. Translating it yields CASSRGLAGASYEQYF.

V and J are TRBV29-1 and TRBJ1-2; D uncertain. Trimming pared 4 bases from V and 2 bases from J, leaving 11 bases between. The CDR3 has 13 amino acids. Germline V lookup: CDR1 SQVTM, CDR2 ANQGSEA. CDR3 coding DNA: TGCAGCGTTGTGAGACGGGAAAACTATGGCTACACCTTC. Its protein is CSVVRRENYGYTF.

This clone was detected a few times. The chain carries TRBV5-1 and TRBJ2-1; 10 nucleotides line up with TRBD2. CDR1 is SGHRS, CDR2 YFSETQ, per germline. Trimming at V came to 0 bases and at J to 0 bases, leaving 6 bases not matched to a gene. The CDR3 has 18 residues. CDR3 sequence reads: CASSLVLAGGFSYNEQFF. CDR3 nucleotide sequence: TGCGCCAGCAGCTTGGTATTAGCGGGAGGTTTCTCCTACAATGAGCAGTTCTTC.

The chain employs TRBV5-1 and TRBJ2-5; D remains unclear. The CDR3 is made up of 15 amino acids. Germline CDR1 reads SGHRS; CDR2 reads YFSETQ. The germline V and J ends were trimmed by 0 bases and 1 base, with 10 bases remaining between them. CDR3 region: CASSLATQSQETQYF. CDR3 bases: TGCGCCAGCAGCTTGGCCACACAGAGCCAAGAGACCCAGTACTTC.

V and J are TRBV12-5 and TRBJ1-1; D not certain. With 7 bases removed from V and 3 bases from J, the gap between germline ends came to 12 bases. The CDR3 is made up of 13 amino acids. From germline, CDR1 is LGHNT and CDR2 FRNRAP. The CDR3 region is CASALRWDTEAFF. The CDR3 DNA follows: TGTGCTAGTGCCTTGAGGTGGGACACTGAAGCTTTCTTT.

This chain uses TRBV27 with TRBJ2-6, with D possibly being TRBD1 or TRBD2 (5 bases each). Trimming stripped 6 bases from V and 1 base from J, with 16 bases between. Germline lookup yields CDR1 MNHEY and CDR2 SMNVEV (reference sequence). The CDR3 spans 17 residues. The CDR3 spells CASSPRDGRSGANVLTF. In DNA form, the CDR3 reads TGTGCCAGCAGCCCCCGGGACGGTCGGTCTGGGGCCAACGTCCTGACTTTC.